This T cell receptor (beta chain) was identified during a study of blood T cell repertoires in COVID-19. Study-wide context: From the United States, Italy and Spain came samples of acute and convalescent COVID-19.

TCRdb keeps only in-frame clones here, not all; method: immunoSEQ multiplex PCR. The table lists 200,000 to 250,000 clones, roughly 90% of them singletons. CDR3 length: 15 amino acids. The V and J ends lost 0 bases and 0 bases respectively, with 6 bases between them. Per the germline V gene, CDR1 is LGHDT and CDR2 is YNNKEL (reference sequence). The chain has TRBV3-1 (or the pseudogene TRBV3-2) and TRBJ1-3; D is ambiguous. The receptor was isolated from a woman in her sixties or seventies with acute or convalescent COVID-19. Sequencing was done on a sample of peripheral blood. The CDR3 sequence is CASSQESYSGNTIYF. CDR3 DNA sequence: TGTGCCAGCAGCCAAGAATCGTACTCTGGAAACACCATATATTTT.